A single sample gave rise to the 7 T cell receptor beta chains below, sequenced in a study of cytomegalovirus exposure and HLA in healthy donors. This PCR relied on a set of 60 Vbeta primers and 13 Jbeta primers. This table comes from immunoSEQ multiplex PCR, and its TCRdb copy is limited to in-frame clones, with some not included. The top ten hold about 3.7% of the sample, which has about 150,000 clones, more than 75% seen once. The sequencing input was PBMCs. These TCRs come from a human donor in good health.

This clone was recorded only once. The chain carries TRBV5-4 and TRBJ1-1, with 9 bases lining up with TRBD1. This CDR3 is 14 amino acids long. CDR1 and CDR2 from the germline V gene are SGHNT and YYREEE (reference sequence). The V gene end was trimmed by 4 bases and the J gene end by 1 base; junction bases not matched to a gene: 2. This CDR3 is CASSRGQGNTEAFF. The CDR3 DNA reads TGTGCCAGCAGCAGGGGACAGGGGAACACTGAAGCTTTCTTT.

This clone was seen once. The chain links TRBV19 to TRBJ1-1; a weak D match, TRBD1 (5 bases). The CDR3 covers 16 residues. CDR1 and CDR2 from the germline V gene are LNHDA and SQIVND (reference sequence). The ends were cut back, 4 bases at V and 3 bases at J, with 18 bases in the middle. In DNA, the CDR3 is TGTGCCAGTAGTACGATGAAAGCAGGGTTGCACACTGAAGCTTTCTTT. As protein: CASSTMKAGLHTEAFF.

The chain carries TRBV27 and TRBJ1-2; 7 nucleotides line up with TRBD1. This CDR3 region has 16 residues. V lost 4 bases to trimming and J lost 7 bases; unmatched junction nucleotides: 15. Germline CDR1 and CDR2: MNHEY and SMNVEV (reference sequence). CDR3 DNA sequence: TGTGCCAGCAGTTCGCGCCCCACAGGGGACGAGGGTGGCTACACCTTC. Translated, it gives CASSSRPTGDEGGYTF.

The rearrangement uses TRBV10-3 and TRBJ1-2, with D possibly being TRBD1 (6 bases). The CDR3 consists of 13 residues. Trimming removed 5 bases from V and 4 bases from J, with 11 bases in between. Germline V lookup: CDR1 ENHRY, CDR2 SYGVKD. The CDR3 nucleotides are TGTGCCATCAGTCTAGGGGGGGGCTATGGCTACACCTTC. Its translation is CAISLGGGYGYTF.

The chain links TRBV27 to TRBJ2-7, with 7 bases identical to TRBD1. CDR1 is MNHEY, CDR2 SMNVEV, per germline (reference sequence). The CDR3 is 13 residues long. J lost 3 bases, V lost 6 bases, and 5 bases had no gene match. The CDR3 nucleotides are TGTGCCAGCAGACCGACAGGGTTCTACGAGCAGTACTTC. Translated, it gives CASRPTGFYEQYF.

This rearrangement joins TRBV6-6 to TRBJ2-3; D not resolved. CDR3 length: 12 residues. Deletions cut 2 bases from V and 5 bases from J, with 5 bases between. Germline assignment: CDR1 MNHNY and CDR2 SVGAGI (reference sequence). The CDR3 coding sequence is TGTGCCAGCAGTTACGTAGAAGATACGCAGTATTTT. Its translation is CASSYVEDTQYF.

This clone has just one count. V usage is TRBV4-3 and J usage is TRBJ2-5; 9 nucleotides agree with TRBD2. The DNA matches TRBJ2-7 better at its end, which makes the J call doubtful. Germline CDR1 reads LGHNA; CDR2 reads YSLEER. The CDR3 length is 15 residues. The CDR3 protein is CASSQELAGSYEQYF. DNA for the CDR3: TGCGCCAGCAGCCAAGAGCTAGCGGGATCCTACGAGCAGTACTTC.